The present entry profiles one TCR beta chain with its context. This entry is derived from a study of sequential checkpoint blockade in melanoma. Study-wide context: First-line arms were nivolumab then ipilimumab, or the reverse, randomized 1:1. Both treatment sequences were followed by maintenance nivolumab.

Produced via immunoSEQ multiplex PCR; TCRdb's table is partial and in-frame only. This table has about 20,000 clones, 72% appearing once. Regarding treatment: randomized to nivolumab then ipilimumab (arm A) or the reverse (arm B). DNA-damaging chemotherapy had not been given to any patient beforehand. V was pared by 0 bases and J by 0 bases, with 11 bases between. The length of the CDR3 is 16 residues. Germline CDR1 reads MNHEY; CDR2 reads SVGAGI. V and J are TRBV6-5 and TRBJ1-1; a possible D gene is TRBD1 (6 bases). The source of this sequence is a human donor with melanoma. Here the sequenced sample was CD8+ T cells sorted from blood (inferred from file names), taken from a patient given nivolumab and ipilimumab in sequence. CDR3 nucleotides: TGTGCCAGCAGTTACTCCTTACAGGGTTTGAACACTGAAGCTTTCTTT. Protein: CASSYSLQGLNTEAFF.